This is a list of T cell receptor beta chains from one sample in a study of blood T cell repertoires in COVID-19. Sequencing was performed with immunoSEQ multiplex PCR; in TCRdb, only in-frame clones are kept and a portion is missing. The sample lists roughly 80,000 clones, less than 85% occurring once. The specimen sequenced was peripheral blood. The source of these receptors is a man in his 70s with active or convalescent COVID-19. CDR3s include the opening cysteine and the closing phenylalanine or tryptophan. D genes are given only for firm matches. Only some rows state a clone size, as once, few, many or a class for expanded clones.

abundance	v_gene	d_gene	j_gene	len	CDR3nt	CDR3aa
-	TRBV28	TRBD1	TRBJ1-1	14	TGTGCCAGCCATAGGACAGGGGGCGCCCCTGAAGCTTTCTTT	CASHRTGGAPEAFF
-	TRBV12-3/TRBV12-4	-	TRBJ2-3	13	TGTGCCAGCAGTTTTATCACAACAGATACGCAGTATTTT	CASSFITTDTQYF
-	TRBV5-1	-	TRBJ1-2	14	TGCGCCAGCAGCGGGCGGGAGGGAACCTATGGCTACACCTTC	CASSGREGTYGYTF
-	TRBV29-1	TRBD2	TRBJ2-3	15	TGCAGCGTTGGAGAAGCGGGGGGCCCCACAGATACGCAGTATTTT	CSVGEAGGPTDTQYF
-	TRBV5-5	-	TRBJ1-4	14	TGTGCCAGCAGCCGTCCCCGGGAAGATGAAAAACTGTTTTTT	CASSRPREDEKLFF
-	TRBV28	-	TRBJ1-1	13	TGTGCCAGCAGTTTAGGGACACTTGAAGGAGCTTTCTTT	CASSLGTLEGAFF
-	TRBV27	TRBD1	TRBJ1-4	14	TGTGCCAGGGGTCCGGGACAGCTTAATGAAAAACTGTTTTTT	CARGPGQLNEKLFF
-	TRBV7-8	-	TRBJ1-1	15	TGTGCCAGCAGCTTCATCCAGGGGACGAACACTGAAGCTTTCTTT	CASSFIQGTNTEAFF
once	TRBV30	-	TRBJ1-2	14	TGTGCCTGGAGTGTAGCCGAGGTCTTCTATGGCTACACCTTC	CAWSVAEVFYGYTF
-	TRBV6-5	TRBD2	TRBJ2-7	15	TGTGCCAGCAGCCGGCTAGCGGGGGGCAGGTACGAGCAGTACTTC	CASSRLAGGRYEQYF
-	TRBV6-6	-	TRBJ1-2	14	TGTGCCAGCAGGGTACAGGGTGAAAACTATGGCTACACCTTC	CASRVQGENYGYTF
-	TRBV5-4	TRBD2	TRBJ2-5	16	TGTGCCAGCAGCCCCAAGACTAGCGGGGGTCAAGAGACCCAGTACTTC	CASSPKTSGGQETQYF
few	TRBV19	-	TRBJ1-5	15	TGTGCCAGTAGTCGGCCCCGGGGGAGTAATCAGCCCCAGCATTTT	CASSRPRGSNQPQHF
-	TRBV5-5	TRBD1	TRBJ2-5	15	TGTGCCAGCAGCTTCCCCTACAGGGGTGGAGAGACCCAGTACTTC	CASSFPYRGGETQYF
-	TRBV20-1	-	TRBJ1-2	13	TGCAGTGCTAGTGAGGGAGGAGATTATGGCTACACCTTC	CSASEGGDYGYTF
-	TRBV27	-	TRBJ2-7	15	TGTGCCAGCAGTTTACAGGGTATTATTCCTTACGAGCAGTACTTC	CASSLQGIIPYEQYF
-	TRBV6-2/TRBV6-3	-	TRBJ2-3	17	TGTGCCAGCAGTCCCCCCGCGAGGGGGGGCGTAACAGATACGCAGTATTTT	CASSPPARGGVTDTQYF